This entry lists 9 T cell receptor beta chains sequenced from one sample in a study of T-cell memory formation after mild COVID-19. TCRdb recomputed calls from the 5' RACE reads with MiXCR, one row per CDR3 protein. The sample has 400,000 to 450,000 distinct CDR3 sequences; about a sixth are singletons. What was sequenced was PBMCs or a T cell subset sorted from them (not recorded which). The receptor set was obtained from a man younger than 30 who had mild COVID-19 (a few samples of this study predate the infection). Cell type and time point are not known.

This clonotype has only a few counts. V usage is TRBV14 and J usage is TRBJ2-1; D remains ambiguous. Germline-derived CDR1 and CDR2 are SGHDN and FVKESK. This CDR3 region has 14 residues. Trimming removed 4 bases from V and 0 bases from J, with 7 bases in between. CDR3 nucleotides: TGTGCCAGCAGCCCTGAGAGCTCCTACAATGAGCAGTTCTTC. Protein product: CASSPESSYNEQFF.

This chain uses TRBV2 with TRBJ1-1; 9 nucleotides align to TRBD1. The CDR3 runs 14 residues. Unmatched junction bases numbered 1, after V lost 4 bases and J lost 1 base. The germline V gene has CDR1 SNHLY and CDR2 FYNNEI. CDR3 coding DNA: TGTGCCAGCAGTGGGGACAGGGCGAACACTGAAGCTTTCTTT. Translation: CASSGDRANTEAFF.

This clonotype came up a few times. The chain is built from TRBV10-1 and TRBJ2-5, with 8 nucleotides matching TRBD1. In germline, CDR1 is WNHNN, CDR2 SYGVQD (reference sequence). The CDR3 totals 12 residues. V shed 10 bases, J shed 5 bases, and the junction held 6 bases outside the gene matches. CDR3 protein: CATRQGAETQYF. The CDR3 DNA is TGCGCCACTAGGCAGGGGGCGGAGACCCAGTACTTC.

This chain uses TRBV5-1 with TRBJ1-1; D is possibly TRBD1 (6 bases). Between the trimmed V and J ends, which lost 0 bases and 1 base, there was a span of 13 bases. Germline V CDR1 and CDR2: SGHRS, YFSETQ. The CDR3 sequence is 16 residues long. The CDR3 region is CASSLGGQSGNTEAFF. The CDR3 region has the DNA TGCGCCAGCAGCTTGGGTGGACAGTCGGGGAACACTGAAGCTTTCTTT.

This clonotype was detected a few times. The V call is TRBV4-1, the J call TRBJ1-2; TRBD1 is a possible D gene (5 bases). Germline-derived CDR1 and CDR2 are MGHRA and YSYEKL. CDR3 size: 15 residues. V was clipped by 0 bases and J by 8 bases, with 16 bases between them. CDR3 DNA sequence: TGCGCCAGCAGCCAAGATGAAAGGGGCGTACGAGGCTACACCTTC. This translates into CASSQDERGVRGYTF.

For the CDR3, the DNA is TGTGCCGGGGAGATGATGAACACTGAAGCTTTCTTT. Protein sequence: CAGEMMNTEAFF. V and J are TRBV7-9 and TRBJ1-1, with D hard to call. Germline V CDR1 and CDR2: SEHNR, FQNEAQ (reference sequence). This CDR3 comprises 12 residues. V lost 11 bases to trimming and J lost 0 bases, with 10 bases between them.

The genes are TRBV29-1 and TRBJ1-5; perhaps TRBD1 as D (5 bases). The CDR3 is made up of 13 amino acids. The germline CDR1 and CDR2 sequences are SQVTM and ANQGSEA. Trimming took off 5 bases at V and 5 bases at J, with 13 bases between the two ends. The CDR3 is CSVSDSAYQPQHF. CDR3 bases: TGCAGCGTTAGCGACAGCGCTTATCAGCCCCAGCATTTT.

V is TRBV4-1 and J is TRBJ2-1; 9 positions agree with TRBD1. CDR1 is MGHRA and CDR2 is YSYEKL in the germline V gene. This CDR3 is 17 amino acids long. The trim removed 0 bases at V and 7 bases at J, leaving 10 bases unmatched. CDR3: CASSQELGQGSWNEQFF. In DNA, the CDR3 is TGCGCCAGCAGCCAAGAACTGGGACAGGGTAGTTGGAATGAGCAGTTCTTC.

This clonotype was counted between two and nine times. V gene TRBV5-1 combines with J gene TRBJ1-4; D may be TRBD1 (5 bases). Germline-derived CDR1 and CDR2 are SGHRS and YFSETQ. The CDR3 is 16 residues long. V was shortened by 1 base and J by 7 bases, with 17 bases between the two germline ends. This CDR3 is CASSLYRRGIGEKLFF. The CDR3 coding sequence is TGCGCCAGCAGCTTGTATCGGCGGGGCATTGGTGAAAAACTGTTTTTT.